This T cell receptor beta chain was profiled in a study of OX40 agonist ivuxolimab in advanced cancers. As for the study in general: Those enrolled were about 82% male, with a mean age of approximately 60 years and ages from about 20 to 90.

Clones were sequenced by immunoSEQ multiplex PCR, and TCRdb holds only the in-frame ones, with some missing. The data show tens of thousands of clones, roughly four fifths seen once. The CDR3 is 14 amino acids. CDR1 KGHSH and CDR2 LQKENI come from the germline V gene. Trimming stripped 5 bases from V and 5 bases from J, with 15 bases between. J is TRBJ2-5 and V is TRBV18, with D perhaps given as TRBD1 or TRBD2 (5 bases each). This receptor was obtained from an adult with an advanced solid tumor such as melanoma, head and neck, liver or kidney cancer. This specimen was CD4+ or CD8+ T cells sorted from blood, taken in a trial of the OX40 agonist ivuxolimab. Here the CDR3 reads CASSVRGRPETQYF. The CDR3 nucleotides are TGTGCCAGCTCAGTCCGGGGCCGACCGGAGACCCAGTACTTC.